This T cell receptor (beta chain) derives from a study of T cell changes during pregnancy in multiple sclerosis. Method: immunoSEQ multiplex PCR; TCRdb's copy keeps in-frame clones and lacks some. The table has around 110,000 clones, roughly 90% seen once. Per germline, CDR1 MGHRA and CDR2 YSYEKL. V gave up 1 base and J gave up 11 bases, with 8 bases separating them. The CDR3 runs 11 residues. The receptor was derived from a female donor in good health, enrolled as a control in a pregnancy study. The chain recombines TRBV4-1 with TRBJ1-1; the D gene is possibly TRBD1 (6 bases). Sequenced here: peripheral blood, sampled in the third trimester of pregnancy. In nucleotides, the CDR3 is TGCGCCAGCAGCCAAGGGCAGGGGGCTTTCTTT. This translates into CASSQGQGAFF.